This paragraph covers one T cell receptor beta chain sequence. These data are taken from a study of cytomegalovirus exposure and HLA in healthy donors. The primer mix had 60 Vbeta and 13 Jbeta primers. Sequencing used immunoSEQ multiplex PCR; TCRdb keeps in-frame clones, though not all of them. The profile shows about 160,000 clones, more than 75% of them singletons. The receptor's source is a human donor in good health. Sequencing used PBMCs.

As DNA, the CDR3 is TGCGCCAGCAGCTTGGAAGGACTAGCGTCCAATGAGCAGTTCTTC. Its translation is CASSLEGLASNEQFF. This chain connects TRBV5-1 to TRBJ2-1; TRBD2 matches at 9 bases. CDR1 is SGHRS and CDR2 is YFSETQ in the germline V gene. This CDR3 region has 15 residues. Losses at the gene ends were 0 bases for V and 6 bases for J; bases not matched to a gene: 4.